This T cell receptor beta chain was obtained from a study of T cell changes during pregnancy in multiple sclerosis. Profiling relied on immunoSEQ multiplex PCR, and the TCRdb table lists in-frame clones only, not all of them. The sample has approximately 84,000 clones; 85% to 95% are singletons. V lost 3 bases, J lost 0 bases, and 9 bases lay in between. Germline V gives CDR1 SGDLS, CDR2 YYNGEE. The CDR3 covers 15 residues. The material sequenced was peripheral blood, taken in the second trimester of pregnancy. This sequence joins TRBV9 and TRBJ1-4; D is ambiguous. The clonotype was recovered from a female donor in good health, enrolled as a control in a pregnancy study. The CDR3 DNA sequence: TGTGCCAGCAGCGCACGACTTGCAACTAATGAAAAACTGTTTTTT. This translates into CASSARLATNEKLFF.